One sample yielded the 23 T cell receptor beta chains listed below, sequenced in a study of blood T cell repertoires in COVID-19. Assay used: immunoSEQ multiplex PCR; TCRdb lists only in-frame clones, some missing. The sample carries about 170,000 clones, about 88% recorded once. Sequencing was performed on peripheral blood. These receptors were collected from a woman over 75 in a cohort sampled during active or convalescent COVID-19.

The V and J genes are TRBV6-5 and TRBJ1-2; 7 bases line up with TRBD1. The CDR3 totals 13 residues. The V gene end was trimmed by 5 bases and the J gene end by 6 bases; junction bases not matched to a gene: 6. Germline-derived CDR1 and CDR2 are MNHEY and SVGAGI. Written as DNA, the CDR3 is TGTGCCAGCAGTCGACAGGGAGGTCATGGCTACACCTTC. It codes for CASSRQGGHGYTF.

The rearrangement uses TRBV3-1 (or the pseudogene TRBV3-2) and TRBJ2-7; 10 bases are a match to TRBD1. The CDR3 sequence is 15 residues long. CDR1 and CDR2 from the germline V gene are LGHDT and YNNKEL (reference sequence). J was trimmed by 5 bases and V by 4 bases; bases with no gene match: 8. CDR3 sequence reads: CASSPLTGGKDEQYF. For the CDR3, the DNA is TGTGCCAGCAGCCCATTGACAGGGGGCAAAGACGAGCAGTACTTC.

The chain is built from TRBV6-5 and TRBJ2-5, with D tentatively TRBD1 (6 bases). Trimming removed 0 bases from V and 2 bases from J, with 7 bases in between. This CDR3 is built from 14 residues. Germline CDR1 is MNHEY and CDR2 is SVGAGI. The CDR3 loop is CASSYSGQQETQYF. DNA for the CDR3: TGTGCCAGCAGTTACTCCGGACAGCAAGAGACCCAGTACTTC.

The count of this clone is one. At one end, the junction sequence differs from germline, possibly due to a read error. Other DNA sequences within the sample encode an identical CDR3. The chain has TRBV2 and TRBJ2-2; D perhaps matches TRBD1 (6 bases). Per the germline V gene, CDR1 is SNHLY and CDR2 is FYNNEI. The CDR3 is 15 amino acids. The CDR3 DNA is TGTGCCAGCAGTGCAGCGAGGGGGTACACTGGGGAGCTGTTTTTT. It specifies CASSAARGYTGELFF.

This clone was detected a few times. This rearrangement joins TRBV18 to TRBJ1-5, with TRBD1 matching 7 bases. Unmatched junction bases numbered 6, after V lost 2 bases and J lost 8 bases. This CDR3 has 14 residues. Germline V CDR1 and CDR2: KGHSH, LQKENI. This chain's CDR3 is CASSPRQGGEPQHF. CDR3 sequence (DNA): TGTGCCAGCTCACCAAGACAGGGCGGAGAGCCCCAGCATTTT.

This clone was observed once. The gene calls are TRBV5-1 and TRBJ2-3; 8 bases match TRBD2. Trimming at V came to 0 bases and at J to 3 bases, leaving 9 bases not matched to a gene. This CDR3 contains 17 residues. The germline CDR1 and CDR2 sequences are SGHRS and YFSETQ. CDR3 in amino acids: CASSLEWGLDSTDTQYF. CDR3 sequence (DNA): TGCGCCAGCAGCTTGGAGTGGGGACTAGATTCAACAGATACGCAGTATTTT.

The genes are TRBV7-9 and TRBJ2-7; possibly TRBD2 for D (7 bases). The CDR3 is 14 residues long. Per the germline V gene, CDR1 is SEHNR and CDR2 is FQNEAQ (reference sequence). V was clipped by 1 base and J by 6 bases, with 13 bases between them. The DNA of the CDR3 is TGTGCCAGCAGCTTAGGGTCAGGGGAGGGCGAGCAGTACTTC. This encodes CASSLGSGEGEQYF. Filled out from reference TRBV7-9 and TRBJ2-7, the complete variable domain reads DTGVSQNPRHKITKRGQNVTFRCDPISEHNRLYWYRQTLGQGPEFLTYFQNEAQLEKSRLLSDRFSAERPKGSFSTLEIQRTEQGDSAMYLCASSLGSGEGEQYFGPGTRLTVT.

This clone was seen many times. The junction differs from germline at one of its ends, possibly a read error. This chain joins TRBV7-9 and TRBJ1-1, with 7 bases that match TRBD1. Germline loops: CDR1 SEHNR, CDR2 FQNEAQ (reference sequence). There are 14 residues in the CDR3. CDR3 in amino acids: CASSLLQGNAEAFF. In DNA form, the CDR3 reads TGTGCCAGCAGCTTATTACAGGGGAACGCTGAAGCTTTCTTT.

The chain links TRBV6-2 or TRBV6-3 to TRBJ2-5; no firm D call. Trimming stripped 6 bases from V and 5 bases from J, with 10 bases between. Germline V gene sequence: CDR1 MNHEY, CDR2 SVGEGT. This CDR3 contains 12 residues. The DNA for the CDR3 is TGTGCCAGCAGCCCCGGGTGGGAGACCCAGTACTTC. Its protein is CASSPGWETQYF.

The chain's CDR3 is CASRGGDRNYGYTF. In DNA, the CDR3 is TGTGCCAGCAGAGGGGGGGACAGGAACTATGGCTACACCTTC. This rearrangement joins TRBV28 to TRBJ1-2, with 8 bases that match TRBD1. The germline gives CDR1 MDHEN, CDR2 SYDVKM. Trimming at V came to 6 bases and at J to 2 bases, leaving 5 bases not matched to a gene. CDR3 length equals 14 residues.

This chain joins TRBV12-3 or TRBV12-4 and TRBJ1-2, with D unclear. The CDR3 length is 12 residues. Between the trimmed V and J ends, which lost 5 bases and 8 bases, there was a span of 12 bases. The CDR3 DNA reads TGTGCCAGCAGTCATACCTTACGGGGCTACACCTTC. Its protein is CASSHTLRGYTF.

The chain is built from TRBV25-1 and TRBJ1-6; unclear D gene. The CDR3 has 14 residues. Looked up from germline, CDR1 is MGHDK and CDR2 is SYGVNS. The V end was cut by 8 bases, the J end by 8 bases, with 16 bases between. The CDR3 DNA sequence: TGTGCCAGCGAAGTCGGGGAGAGGTATTCACCCCTCCACTTT. It codes for CASEVGERYSPLHF.

The genes are TRBV6-2 or TRBV6-3 and TRBJ1-4, with D unresolved. Between the trimmed V and J ends, which lost 6 bases and 4 bases, there was a span of 9 bases. This CDR3 region has 13 residues. CDR1 is MNHEY, CDR2 SVGEGT, per germline. DNA for the CDR3: TGTGCCAGCAGCGGAGTAATTAATGAAAAACTGTTTTTT. This gives the protein CASSGVINEKLFF.

This sequence joins TRBV27 and TRBJ1-5; D gene ambiguous. The CDR3 has 16 amino acids. Trimming removed 2 bases from V and 2 bases from J, with 13 bases in between. Germline V gene lookup returns CDR1 MNHEY and CDR2 SMNVEV (reference sequence). CDR3 nucleotide sequence: TGTGCCAGCAGTTTACGCACACCCGCGGGCAATCAGCCCCAGCATTTT. Its translation is CASSLRTPAGNQPQHF.

The chain uses TRBV6-5 and TRBJ1-5, with D perhaps matching TRBD1 (6 bases). The CDR3 covers 14 residues. In germline, CDR1 is MNHEY, CDR2 SVGAGI. V dropped 6 bases and J dropped 7 bases, with 16 bases sitting between them. For the CDR3, the DNA is TGTGCCAGCAGCTCAGAACAGGGCGAACAGCCCCAGCATTTT. Translation gives CASSSEQGEQPQHF.

The chain links TRBV28 to TRBJ1-5, with D tentatively TRBD1 (5 bases). The CDR3 loop spans 14 amino acids. V dropped 6 bases and J dropped 0 bases, with 9 bases sitting between them. The germline V gene encodes CDR1 MDHEN and CDR2 SYDVKM. Here the CDR3 reads CASSQGGSNQPQHF. The DNA for the CDR3 is TGTGCCAGCAGCCAGGGTGGTAGCAATCAGCCCCAGCATTTT. Complete variable domain (other parts from reference TRBV28 and TRBJ1-5): DVKVTQSSRYLVKRTGEKVFLECVQDMDHENMFWYRQDPGLGLRLIYFSYDVKMKEKGDIPEGYSVSREKKERFSLILESASTNQTSMYLCASSQGGSNQPQHFGDGTRLSIL.

This chain uses TRBV7-9 with TRBJ2-6; possible D gene TRBD1, 6 bases. The CDR3 is 18 amino acids. The V and J ends lost 6 bases and 0 bases respectively, with 18 bases between them. Germline V gives CDR1 SEHNR, CDR2 FQNEAQ (reference sequence). For the CDR3, the DNA is TGTGCCAGCAGGCGGTCAGGGGAGACGCACTCTGGGGCCAACGTCCTGACTTTC. This gives the protein CASRRSGETHSGANVLTF. Based on the CDR3 plus reference TRBV7-9 and TRBJ2-6, the full variable domain is DTGVSQNPRHKITKRGQNVTFRCDPISEHNRLYWYRQTLGQGPEFLTYFQNEAQLEKSRLLSDRFSAERPKGSFSTLEIQRTEQGDSAMYLCASRRSGETHSGANVLTFGAGSRLTVL.

This clone has only one observation. The chain joins TRBV19 to TRBJ1-2; D is perhaps TRBD1 (5 bases). Between the trimmed V and J ends, which lost 3 bases and 8 bases, there was a span of 13 bases. Germline CDR1 reads LNHDA; CDR2 reads SQIVND (reference sequence). The CDR3 sequence is 13 residues long. The CDR3: CASSMGPGGGYTF. For the CDR3, the DNA is TGTGCCAGTAGTATGGGACCGGGAGGGGGCTACACCTTC.

This rearrangement joins TRBV5-8 to TRBJ1-2; no definite D call. V lost 0 bases and J 7 bases, leaving 10 bases between the germline ends. Germline CDR1 and CDR2: SGHTS and YDEGEE. This CDR3 has 13 residues. DNA of the CDR3: TGTGCCAGCAGCTTGGTCGGGGTGCGTGGCTACACCTTC. The encoded protein is CASSLVGVRGYTF.

The genes are TRBV12-3 or TRBV12-4 and TRBJ1-2; D uncertain. Trimming took 6 bases from V and 13 from J, leaving 18 bases between them. There are 12 residues in the CDR3. CDR3 nucleotide sequence: TGTGCCAGCAGCCCGGGAGACGTTGTGGGCACCTTC. This codes for CASSPGDVVGTF.

CDR3 nucleotides: TGTGCCAGCAGCCGCGATCTTGCTAACTATGGCTACACCTTC. It translates to CASSRDLANYGYTF. This rearrangement joins TRBV13 to TRBJ1-2; D is unresolved. Between the trimmed V and J ends, which lost 5 bases and 0 bases, there was a span of 10 bases. There are 14 residues in the CDR3. The V gene's germline CDR1 is PRHDT and CDR2 FYEKMQ (reference sequence).

This clone was recorded only once. V is TRBV25-1 and J is TRBJ2-2; 11 bases are a match to TRBD1. The ends lost 3 bases at V and 4 bases at J; junction bases unmatched: 7. The CDR3 runs 17 residues. Germline lookup yields CDR1 MGHDK and CDR2 SYGVNS. CDR3 loop: CASSESPGTGGTGELFF. The CDR3 bases are TGTGCCAGCAGTGAGTCGCCCGGGACAGGGGGCACCGGGGAGCTGTTTTTT.

The chain couples TRBV5-1 to TRBJ1-1; D is possibly TRBD1 (5 bases). Germline V gene lookup returns CDR1 SGHRS and CDR2 YFSETQ. The V end lost 4 bases, the J end lost 4 bases, and 11 bases lay between the germline ends. The CDR3 spans 13 residues. CDR3 coding DNA: TGCGCCAGCAGCAGGCAGGGAGGCACTGAAGCTTTCTTT. It encodes CASSRQGGTEAFF.